The next 22 T cell receptor beta chains were all read from a single sample in a study of blood T cells in healthy people across ages. Then a second PCR, running about 6 to 12 cycles, was carried out with a sample-barcoded 5' primer and a J-beta primer mix. TCRdb used MiXCR to reprocess the 5' RACE reads, holding one entry per CDR3 protein. Of some 1.8 million distinct CDR3 sequences listed, approximately 39% were seen once; the top ten hold about 21%. The sequencing input was blood. These TCRs come from a human donor in good health.

This chain connects TRBV29-1 to TRBJ2-3; 8 bases match TRBD2. The CDR3 sequence is 14 residues long. V gave up 6 bases and J gave up 5 bases; unmatched junction bases: 10. CDR1 and CDR2 from the germline V gene are SQVTM and ANQGSEA. The CDR3 DNA reads TGCAGCGTGGAAACGGGGGGGCCGGGAGATACGCAGTATTTT. Its translation is CSVETGGPGDTQYF.

This clonotype was observed a handful of times. The chain couples TRBV12-3 or TRBV12-4 to TRBJ2-7; maybe TRBD2 (5 bases). This CDR3 has 14 residues. V was trimmed by 7 bases and J by 0 bases, leaving 13 bases between them. The CDR3 nucleotides are TGTGCCAGCAAACCTAGGGAGTCCTCCTACGAGCAGTACTTC. It encodes CASKPRESSYEQYF.

The rearrangement links TRBV9 to TRBJ1-3; D uncertain. The CDR3 contains 15 residues. Germline assignment: CDR1 SGDLS and CDR2 YYNGEE. V dropped 0 bases and J dropped 0 bases, with 7 bases sitting between them. In DNA form, the CDR3 reads TGTGCCAGCAGCGTAGAGGGTGGCTCTGGAAACACCATATATTTT. It encodes CASSVEGGSGNTIYF.

The V and J genes are TRBV7-2 and TRBJ1-2; 7 bases are shared with TRBD1. Germline CDR1 SGHTA, CDR2 FQGNSA. The CDR3 spans 13 residues. The V and J ends lost 3 bases and 8 bases, in that order; junction bases with no gene match: 6. CDR3 DNA: TGTGCCAGCAGCTTGGACAGGCGAGAGGGCTACACCTTC. It codes for CASSLDRREGYTF.

The chain carries TRBV4-1 and TRBJ2-1, with D possibly being TRBD1 (6 bases). Germline loops: CDR1 MGHRA, CDR2 YSYEKL. The CDR3 runs 15 residues. Deletions cut 4 bases from V and 10 bases from J, with 20 bases between. The CDR3 spells CASSLGEVGAYEQFF. The CDR3 DNA reads TGCGCCAGCAGCCTCGGAGAAGTGGGGGCCTACGAGCAGTTCTTC.

The table lists this clonotype with a few counts. DNA for the CDR3: TGCAGTGCGGGCCAGCGGGGGGGACAAGAGACCCAGTACTTC. It translates to CSAGQRGGQETQYF. The chain couples TRBV20-1 to TRBJ2-5, with TRBD2 identical over 10 bases. The CDR3 loop spans 14 amino acids. The V segment lost 6 bases and the J segment 2 bases; nucleotides outside the gene matches: 6. From germline, CDR1 is DFQATT and CDR2 SNEGSKA (reference sequence).

Only a few counts were recorded for this clonotype. The V and J genes are TRBV4-3 and TRBJ1-4, with D unclear. Germline CDR1 is LGHNA and CDR2 is YSLEER. The V end lost 0 bases, the J end lost 0 bases, and 8 bases lay between the germline ends. This CDR3 is 16 amino acids long. CDR3 protein: CASSQDRATTNEKLFF. The CDR3 DNA follows: TGCGCCAGCAGCCAAGATAGGGCAACAACTAATGAAAAACTGTTTTTT.

V gene TRBV12-3 or TRBV12-4 combines with J gene TRBJ1-2; D unclear. V was pared by 0 bases and J by 6 bases, with 8 bases between. The CDR3 runs to 13 residues. In nucleotides, the CDR3 is TGTGCCAGCAGTTTAGCTGAACGGGATGGCTACACCTTC. As protein: CASSLAERDGYTF.

This clonotype was observed a handful of times. The chain recombines TRBV27 with TRBJ1-5; D gene unclear. Trimming pared 0 bases from V and 9 bases from J, leaving 12 bases between. The CDR3 contains 14 residues. Germline assignment: CDR1 MNHEY and CDR2 SMNVEV (reference sequence). DNA of the CDR3: TGTGCCAGCAGTTTATCGTCCCACGGTCGGCCCCAGCATTTT. This translates into CASSLSSHGRPQHF.

In the case of this clonotype: At one of its ends the junction is not consistent with the germline gene, which may arise from a read error. The V gene is TRBV7-2, the J gene TRBJ2-7; 8 positions agree with TRBD1. The CDR3 extends over 15 amino acids. The germline gives CDR1 SGHTA, CDR2 FQGNSA. The CDR3: CASRRTGLSSYGQYF. The CDR3 nucleotides are TGTGCCAGCAGAAGGACAGGGCTGAGCTCCTACGGGCAGTACTTC.

The chain combines TRBV4-2 with TRBJ2-7; TRBD1 agrees at 10 bases. Per the germline V gene, CDR1 is LGHNA and CDR2 is YNFKEQ. The CDR3 has 14 residues. V lost 3 bases to trimming and J lost 7 bases; unmatched junction nucleotides: 6. The CDR3 nucleotides read TGTGCCAGCAGCCACCGAGACAGGGGGCAAGAGCAGTACTTC. It specifies CASSHRDRGQEQYF.

J is TRBJ1-1 and V is TRBV20-1; 7 bases fit TRBD1. Unmatched junction bases numbered 8, after V lost 4 bases and J lost 6 bases. The CDR3 totals 13 residues. The germline CDR1 and CDR2 sequences are DFQATT and SNEGSKA (reference sequence). DNA for the CDR3: TGCAGTGCTACCCGACAGGGTGGAGCTGAAGCTTTCTTT. This encodes CSATRQGGAEAFF.

The chain links TRBV28 to TRBJ2-1; the D is unclear. In germline, CDR1 is MDHEN, CDR2 SYDVKM. V was clipped by 2 bases and J by 11 bases, with 19 bases between them. The CDR3 length is 15 residues. CDR3 DNA sequence: TGTGCCAGCAGTTTAACCACCATATCACGGTTGCAGCAGTTCTTC. Residues: CASSLTTISRLQQFF.

To note about this clonotype: A much larger clone lies one base from this, so it may be a read error. V gene TRBV20-1 combines with J gene TRBJ2-3; 12 bases fit TRBD2. CDR3 length: 15 residues. After removal of 3 bases from V and 7 bases from J, the junction contained 8 bases not matched to a gene. Germline V gene data show CDR1 as DFQATT and CDR2 as SNEGSKA (reference sequence). For the CDR3, the DNA is TGCAGTGCTAGTTTACTAGCGGGGGGATGGAATACGCAGTATTTT. Protein sequence: CSASLLAGGWNTQYF.

This clonotype occurred a few times. The chain combines TRBV18 with TRBJ2-5, with TRBD1 matching over 7 bases. Germline lookup yields CDR1 KGHSH and CDR2 LQKENI. The CDR3 totals 14 residues. The V segment lost 3 bases and the J segment 2 bases; nucleotides outside the gene matches: 3. This CDR3 reads CASSPDREQETQYF. CDR3 in DNA: TGTGCCAGCTCACCCGACAGGGAACAAGAGACCCAGTACTTC.

This chain joins TRBV29-1 and TRBJ2-1; 7 bases agree with TRBD1. CDR1 and CDR2 from the germline V gene are SQVTM and ANQGSEA. V was clipped by 7 bases and J by 2 bases; unmatched bases: 5. The CDR3 spans 13 residues. For the CDR3, the DNA is TGCAGCGGACGACAGGGAACCTACAATGAGCAGTTCTTC. Translation: CSGRQGTYNEQFF.

This clonotype has a handful of counts. The V gene is TRBV24-1, the J gene TRBJ1-5, with 8 bases matching TRBD1. The junction had 5 bases not matched to a gene; V was cut back by 10 bases and J by 1 base. The CDR3 is 14 amino acids. CDR1 KGHDR and CDR2 SFDVKD come from the germline V gene. CDR3 coding DNA: TGTGCCACAACGAGGACAGGGAGCAATCAGCCCCAGCATTTT. The encoded protein is CATTRTGSNQPQHF.

The sample holds a few counts of this clonotype. This chain joins TRBV10-3 and TRBJ2-7; D is uncertain. The CDR3 covers 15 residues. CDR1 is ENHRY and CDR2 is SYGVKD in the germline V gene. V lost 3 bases and J lost 6, with 18 bases in between. The CDR3 DNA is TGTGCCATCAGTGATGATCTACGGCAATCTCGCGAGCAGTACTTC. Protein sequence: CAISDDLRQSREQYF.

The rearrangement uses TRBV3-1 and TRBJ2-3, with D uncertain. This CDR3 is 14 amino acids long. Germline assignment: CDR1 LGHDT and CDR2 YNNKEL (reference sequence). V was shortened by 0 bases and J by 2 bases, with 6 bases between the two germline ends. The CDR3: CASSQEQLTDTQYF. The CDR3 region has the DNA TGTGCCAGCAGCCAAGAACAGCTCACAGATACGCAGTATTTT.

This clonotype was seen a few times. The chain employs TRBV25-1 and TRBJ2-7; no clear D gene. Trimming cost V 4 bases and J 2 bases, with 12 bases left between them. Germline lookup yields CDR1 MGHDK and CDR2 SYGVNS. This CDR3 has 14 amino acids. The CDR3 is CASSGTESPYEQYF. For the CDR3, the DNA is TGTGCCAGCAGTGGGACCGAGTCCCCCTACGAGCAGTACTTC.

V gene TRBV3-1 combines with J gene TRBJ2-4, with D tentatively TRBD1 (6 bases). Gene TRBJ2-7 matches the end of the DNA better, so the J call may be wrong. The CDR3 length is 15 residues. Per the germline V gene, CDR1 is LGHDT and CDR2 is YNNKEL (reference sequence). CDR3 DNA: TGTGCCAGCAGCCAAGCTCCAGGGGTTACCTACGAGCAGTACTTC. This gives the protein CASSQAPGVTYEQYF.

In this sample, this clonotype turned up a few times. The chain has TRBV7-2 and TRBJ1-6; no firm D call. Per the germline V gene, CDR1 is SGHTA and CDR2 is FQGNSA. The ends were cut back, 5 bases at V and 10 bases at J, with 15 bases in the middle. The length of the CDR3 is 14 residues. The CDR3 sequence is CASSGRAPRSPLHF. The CDR3 region has the DNA TGTGCCAGCAGCGGCCGGGCCCCTCGGTCACCCCTCCACTTT.